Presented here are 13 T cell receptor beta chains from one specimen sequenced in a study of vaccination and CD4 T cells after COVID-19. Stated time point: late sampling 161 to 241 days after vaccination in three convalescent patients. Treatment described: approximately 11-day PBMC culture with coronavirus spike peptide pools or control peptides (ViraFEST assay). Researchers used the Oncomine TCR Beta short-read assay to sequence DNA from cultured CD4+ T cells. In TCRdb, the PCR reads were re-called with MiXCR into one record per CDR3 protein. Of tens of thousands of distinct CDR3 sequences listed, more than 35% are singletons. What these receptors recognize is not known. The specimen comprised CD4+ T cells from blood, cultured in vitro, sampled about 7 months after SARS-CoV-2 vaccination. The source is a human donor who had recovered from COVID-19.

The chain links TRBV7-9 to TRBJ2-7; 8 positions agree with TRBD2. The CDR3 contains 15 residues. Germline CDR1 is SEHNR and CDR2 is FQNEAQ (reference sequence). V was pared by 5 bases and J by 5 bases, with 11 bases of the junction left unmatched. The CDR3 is CASSPPYGGADEQYF. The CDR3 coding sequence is TGTGCCAGCAGCCCGCCATACGGGGGGGCGGACGAGCAGTACTTC.

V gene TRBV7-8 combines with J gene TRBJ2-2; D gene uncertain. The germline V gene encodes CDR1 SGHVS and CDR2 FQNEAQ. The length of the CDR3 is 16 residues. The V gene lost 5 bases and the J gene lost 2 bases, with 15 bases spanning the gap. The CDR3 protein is CASSQRGVPNTGELFF. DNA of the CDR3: TGTGCCAGCAGCCAAAGAGGAGTCCCTAACACCGGGGAGCTGTTTTTT.

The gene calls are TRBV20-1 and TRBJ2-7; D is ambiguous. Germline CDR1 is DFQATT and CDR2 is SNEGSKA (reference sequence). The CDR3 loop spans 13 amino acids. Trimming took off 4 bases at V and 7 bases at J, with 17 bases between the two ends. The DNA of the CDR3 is TGCAGTGCTACTTTTCCCCCACTTGGGGAGCAGTACTTC. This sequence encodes CSATFPPLGEQYF.

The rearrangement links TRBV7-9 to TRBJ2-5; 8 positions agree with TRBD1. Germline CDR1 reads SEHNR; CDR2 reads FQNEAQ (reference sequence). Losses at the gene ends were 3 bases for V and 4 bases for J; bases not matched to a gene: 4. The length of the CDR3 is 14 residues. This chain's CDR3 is CASSFRTGRETQYF. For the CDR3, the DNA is TGTGCCAGCAGCTTCCGGACAGGGCGAGAGACCCAGTACTTC.

Written as DNA, the CDR3 is TGTGCCAGCAGCATACCGGGACAGGGGAACACTGAAGCTTTCTTT. Its protein is CASSIPGQGNTEAFF. This chain uses TRBV7-9 with TRBJ1-1; 9 nucleotides align to TRBD1. CDR3 length: 15 residues. Germline CDR1 and CDR2: SEHNR and FQNEAQ (reference sequence). The ends lost 5 bases at V and 1 base at J; junction bases unmatched: 5. Supplemented by reference TRBV7-9 and TRBJ1-1, the full variable domain reads DTGVSQNPRHKITKRGQNVTFRCDPISEHNRLYWYRQTLGQGPEFLTYFQNEAQLEKSRLLSDRFSAERPKGSFSTLEIQRTEQGDSAMYLCASSIPGQGNTEAFFGQGTRLTVV.

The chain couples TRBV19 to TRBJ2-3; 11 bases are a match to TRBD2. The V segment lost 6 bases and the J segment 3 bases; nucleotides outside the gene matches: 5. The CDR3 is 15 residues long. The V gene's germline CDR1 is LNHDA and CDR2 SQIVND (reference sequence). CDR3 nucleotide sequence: TGTGCCAGTAGATCGACTAGCGGGATGACAGATACGCAGTATTTT. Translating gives CASRSTSGMTDTQYF.

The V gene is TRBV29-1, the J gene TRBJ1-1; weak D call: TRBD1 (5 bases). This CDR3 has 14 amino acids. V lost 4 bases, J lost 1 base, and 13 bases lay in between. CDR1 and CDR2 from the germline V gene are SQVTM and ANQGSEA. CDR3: CSVVRPGKNTEAFF. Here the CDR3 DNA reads TGCAGCGTTGTGCGTCCAGGGAAGAACACTGAAGCTTTCTTT.

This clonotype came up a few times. The DNA for the CDR3 is TGTGCCAGCAGTTTTGGACAGTTTAATTCACCCCTCCACTTT. It specifies CASSFGQFNSPLHF. The chain links TRBV27 to TRBJ1-6; tentative D call: TRBD1 (6 bases). Trimming took off 3 bases at V and 6 bases at J, with 9 bases between the two ends. The CDR3 is 14 residues long. Germline V CDR1 and CDR2: MNHEY, SMNVEV (reference sequence).

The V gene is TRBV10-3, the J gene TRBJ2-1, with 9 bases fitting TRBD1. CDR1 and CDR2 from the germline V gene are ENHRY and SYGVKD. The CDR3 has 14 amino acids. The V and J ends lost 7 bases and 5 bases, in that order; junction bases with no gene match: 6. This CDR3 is CAIISGTGNNEQFF. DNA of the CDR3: TGTGCCATCATATCCGGGACAGGGAACAATGAGCAGTTCTTC.

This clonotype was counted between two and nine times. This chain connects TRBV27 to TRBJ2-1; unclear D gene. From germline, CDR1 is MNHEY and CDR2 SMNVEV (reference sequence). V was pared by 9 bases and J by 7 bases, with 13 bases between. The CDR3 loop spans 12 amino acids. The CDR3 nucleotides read TGTGCCAGTGGAGATAGATTGAATGAGCAGTTCTTC. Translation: CASGDRLNEQFF.

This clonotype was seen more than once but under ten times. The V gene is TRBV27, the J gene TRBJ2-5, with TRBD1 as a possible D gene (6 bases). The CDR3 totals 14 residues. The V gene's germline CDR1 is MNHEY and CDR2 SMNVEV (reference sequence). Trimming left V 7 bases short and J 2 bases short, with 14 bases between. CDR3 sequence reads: CASTKGQSQETQYF. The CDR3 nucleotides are TGTGCCAGCACTAAAGGACAGTCTCAAGAGACCCAGTACTTC.

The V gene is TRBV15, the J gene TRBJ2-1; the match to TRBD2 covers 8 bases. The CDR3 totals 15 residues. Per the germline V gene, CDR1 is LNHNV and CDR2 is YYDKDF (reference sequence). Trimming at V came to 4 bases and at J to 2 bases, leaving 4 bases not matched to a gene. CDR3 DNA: TGTGCCACCAGCATTAGGACTAGCCCCTACAATGAGCAGTTCTTC. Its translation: CATSIRTSPYNEQFF.

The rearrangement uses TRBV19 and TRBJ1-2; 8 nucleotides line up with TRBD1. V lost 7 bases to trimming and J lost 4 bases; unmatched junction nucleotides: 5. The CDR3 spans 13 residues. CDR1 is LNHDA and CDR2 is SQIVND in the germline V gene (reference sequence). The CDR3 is CASTYDRGYGYTF. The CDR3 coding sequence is TGTGCCAGTACCTATGACAGGGGCTATGGCTACACCTTC.